This T cell receptor beta chain was captured in a study of T cells after yellow fever vaccination. V was pared by 6 bases and J by 8 bases, with 4 bases of the junction left unmatched. This CDR3 contains 12 residues. Germline V CDR1 and CDR2: MNHEY, SMNVEV (reference sequence). In making TCR cDNA, 5'RACE template switching added a universal primer site and UMIs to it. TCRdb independently ran MiXCR on the 5' RACE reads; one entry per CDR3 protein. This repertoire shows more than 95,000 distinct CDR3 sequences, 15% found once; its top ten account for about 40%. The clonotype originates from a man aged 18 to 29 who received the YFV17D yellow fever vaccine. The rearrangement joins TRBV27 to TRBJ2-1; 7 bases line up with TRBD2. The starting material was CD8+ T cells sorted from PBMCs, obtained 5 days after the yellow fever booster vaccination. The CDR3 sequence: CASSPRGYEQFF. CDR3 bases: TGTGCCAGCAGCCCGCGGGGGTATGAGCAGTTCTTC.